Listed below are T cell receptor beta chains from one sample, sequenced in a study of T cell changes during pregnancy in multiple sclerosis. Data came from immunoSEQ multiplex PCR; TCRdb stores just in-frame clones and leaves some out. This sample has roughly 40,000 clones, with about 91% found just once. Sequenced material: CD4+ T cells from peripheral blood mononuclear cells, taken after pregnancy. The receptors derive from a female donor in good health, enrolled as a control in a pregnancy study. CDR3s include the opening cysteine and the closing phenylalanine or tryptophan. The D gene is left open where the match is weak. Clone size is shown for a subset of rows, as once, few, many or a class of expanded clone.

V	J	D	size	DNA	CDR3
TRBV11-2	TRBJ1-2	.	.	TGTGCCAGCAGCCAAGAGGGCATCTATGGCTACACCTTC	CASSQEGIYGYTF
TRBV30	TRBJ1-3	.	.	TGTGCCTGGAGCAAATCCGTAGTCTCTGGAAACACCATATATTTT	CAWSKSVVSGNTIYF
TRBV6-5	TRBJ2-7	TRBD2	.	TGTGCCAGCAGTTACGCGGGAGGGAGGGGCGAGCAGTACTTC	CASSYAGGRGEQYF
TRBV29-1	TRBJ2-3	TRBD2	.	TGCAGCGTTGACCGGACTAGCGGGGGGGTCTCCACAGATACGCAGTATTTT	CSVDRTSGGVSTDTQYF
TRBV7-2	TRBJ2-1	TRBD2	.	TGTGCCAGCAGCTTAGAGTGGGGTCCTAGCGGGACGTACAATGAGCAGTTCTTC	CASSLEWGPSGTYNEQFF
TRBV10-3	TRBJ2-7	TRBD1	.	TGTGCCATCAGATCGGACAGGGTCGTTTCCTACGAGCAGTACTTC	CAIRSDRVVSYEQYF
TRBV5-1	TRBJ2-3	TRBD1	.	TGCGCCAGACGACAGGGGGCGGCAGATACGCAGTATTTT	CARRQGAADTQYF
TRBV28	TRBJ1-2	.	.	TGTGCCAGCAGTTTCCGCTATGGCTACACCTTC	CASSFRYGYTF
TRBV4-2	TRBJ1-5	TRBD1	.	TGTGCCAGCAGCCAGGACAGGGCGACCAATCAGCCCCAGCATTTT	CASSQDRATNQPQHF
TRBV2	TRBJ1-6	TRBD1	.	TGTGCCAGCAGCCCACAGGGGGCGGATAATTCACCCCTCCACTTT	CASSPQGADNSPLHF
TRBV5-6	TRBJ2-5	.	.	TGTGCCAGCAGCTCTGGACAGGGAGGGCCAAGGTACCAAGAGACCCAGTACTTC	CASSSGQGGPRYQETQYF
TRBV7-8	TRBJ2-3	TRBD2	.	TGTGCCAGCAGCACGGGACTAGCGGGCGTAGTGAATACGCAGTATTTT	CASSTGLAGVVNTQYF
TRBV7-9	TRBJ1-1	.	.	TGTGCCAGCAGCCCCAGGGTAGATAAGAACACTGAAGCTTTCTTT	CASSPRVDKNTEAFF
TRBV7-8	TRBJ1-2	TRBD1	few	TGTGCCAGCAGCCCCCCGGGACAGGGACACTATGGCTACACCTTC	CASSPPGQGHYGYTF
TRBV29-1	TRBJ1-4	TRBD1	.	TGCAGCGCAAAACCGGGACAGGGTGGTGAAAAACTGTTTTTT	CSAKPGQGGEKLFF
TRBV2	TRBJ2-1	TRBD1	.	TGTGCCAGCAGATTTGGACAGGGGGGAAATGAGCAGTTCTTC	CASRFGQGGNEQFF
TRBV18	TRBJ2-7	TRBD1	.	TGTGCCAGCTCCACCACAGGGACAGCCGTCGCGGAGCAGTACTTC	CASSTTGTAVAEQYF
TRBV27	TRBJ2-5	TRBD2	.	TGTGCCAGCAGTTTATGGGCGGGAGGGGTGGGAGAGACCCAGTACTTC	CASSLWAGGVGETQYF
TRBV28	TRBJ2-7	TRBD2	.	TGTGCCAGCAGTGTGACTAGCGGGAGGGAGAGCGAGCAGTACTTC	CASSVTSGRESEQYF
TRBV28	TRBJ2-7	.	.	TGTGCCAGCAGTTTGGGGACACCCTACGAGCAGTACTTC	CASSLGTPYEQYF
TRBV28	TRBJ1-2	.	once	TGTGCCAGCCGCCAGACTAACTATGGCTACACCTTC	CASRQTNYGYTF
TRBV7-2	TRBJ2-1	TRBD2	.	TGTGCCAGCAGCTTAGGACTAGCGGAGTACAATGAGCAGTTCTTC	CASSLGLAEYNEQFF
TRBV19	TRBJ2-1	.	.	TGTGCCAGTAGTAAGATTGACCGGGCCTACAATGAGCAGTTCTTC	CASSKIDRAYNEQFF
TRBV6-6	TRBJ2-1	TRBD1	.	TGTGCCAGCAGTGCGACAGGGGAGTCTATTGATGAGCAGTTCTTC	CASSATGESIDEQFF
TRBV30	TRBJ2-3	.	.	TGTGCCTGGAGACAGGGCTTGACAGATACGCAGTATTTT	CAWRQGLTDTQYF
TRBV5-1	TRBJ1-4	.	.	TGCGCCAGCAGCTTGCCGGGGGTAACTAATGAAAAACTGTTTTTT	CASSLPGVTNEKLFF
TRBV28	TRBJ2-1	.	.	TGTGCCAGCAGTCTCCCCCAGGGTCGGGCTTACAATGAGCAGTTCTTC	CASSLPQGRAYNEQFF
TRBV2	TRBJ2-5	.	once	TGTGCCAGCAGTGAAAGGGGGTTTTCTGAGACCCAGTACTTC	CASSERGFSETQYF
TRBV2	TRBJ2-5	.	.	TGTGCCAGCGGCCCAGGGGCTCGGGAGACCCAGTACTTC	CASGPGARETQYF
TRBV30	TRBJ1-6	.	.	TGTGCCTGGAGTGTACTCGTGTCAAGCTCCTATAATTCACCCCTCCACTTT	CAWSVLVSSSYNSPLHF
TRBV27	TRBJ2-1	TRBD2	.	TGTGCCAGCTGGACTAGCGGGAGATCGAATGAGCAGTTCTTC	CASWTSGRSNEQFF
TRBV18	TRBJ2-3	.	.	TGTGCCAGCTCACCATTCGACTTCGGCACAGATACGCAGTATTTT	CASSPFDFGTDTQYF
TRBV19	TRBJ2-3	TRBD2	.	TGTGCCAGTAGTGAAGGGGACTATCCCCGCACAGATACGCAGTATTTT	CASSEGDYPRTDTQYF
TRBV6-5	TRBJ2-7	TRBD1	.	TGTGCCAGCAGGCCCGGGACAGGGGCGGAATACGAGCAGTACTTC	CASRPGTGAEYEQYF
TRBV7-2	TRBJ2-7	.	.	TGTGCCAGCAGCTTAGCGCCTAGCCACGAGCAGTACTTC	CASSLAPSHEQYF
TRBV7-9	TRBJ1-2	.	.	TGTGCCAGCAGCTTAGGTTCCGACTATGGCTACACCTTC	CASSLGSDYGYTF
TRBV11-3	TRBJ2-5	.	.	TGTGCCAGCAGCTCTTCGGGGATCCCGACCCAGTACTTC	CASSSSGIPTQYF
TRBV30	TRBJ2-1	.	.	TGTGCCTGCCGAGGGGCGGGACCGAGTTCCTACAATGAGCAGTTCTTC	CACRGAGPSSYNEQFF
TRBV5-1	TRBJ2-2	.	medium-sized	TGCGCCAGCAGCTTGGGAGGTACCGGGGAGCTGTTTTTT	CASSLGGTGELFF
TRBV5-6	TRBJ1-1	.	.	TGTGCCAGCAGCCCCGGGGGGGGTTGGACGACTGAAGCTTTCTTT	CASSPGGGWTTEAFF
TRBV4-2	TRBJ2-1	TRBD2	.	TGTGCCAGCAGCCGCGGACTAGCTGTTAGCTCCTACAATGAGCAGTTCTTC	CASSRGLAVSSYNEQFF
TRBV6-5	TRBJ1-3	.	.	TGTGCCAGCAGTTACTCGGGGGGGGGTGGAAACACCATATATTTT	CASSYSGGGGNTIYF
TRBV25-1	TRBJ1-6	.	.	TGTGCCAGCAGTGAAAGATCGGGGTATAATTCACCCCTCCACTTT	CASSERSGYNSPLHF
TRBV10-3	TRBJ1-2	TRBD1	.	TGTGCCATCACTCAGACAGGGAACCCCTATGGCTACACCTTC	CAITQTGNPYGYTF
TRBV5-4	TRBJ2-7	TRBD2	.	TGTGCCAGCAGCTTGGCCGGGGGGGGATACGAGCAGTACTTC	CASSLAGGGYEQYF